Following are 24 T cell receptor beta chains from one sample sequenced in a study of blood T cell repertoires in COVID-19. Generated by immunoSEQ multiplex PCR, the TCRdb table keeps only in-frame clones and is missing some. The sample has 95,000 to 100,000 clones, approximately 80% seen once. The sample was peripheral blood. The source of these receptors is a man between 65 and 85 years old with acute or convalescent COVID-19.

The chain is built from TRBV5-1 and TRBJ2-4, with 7 bases lining up with TRBD1. The CDR3 contains 17 residues. Germline V gene sequence: CDR1 SGHRS, CDR2 YFSETQ. With V trimmed by 0 bases and J by 1 base, 7 bases remained unmatched. The DNA for the CDR3 is TGCGCCAGCAGCTTGGGGCGACAGGGTCTTGCCAAAAACATTCAGTACTTC. Its protein is CASSLGRQGLAKNIQYF.

The chain links TRBV6-5 to TRBJ1-1, with 7 bases fitting TRBD1. V shed 7 bases and J 1 base; nucleotides not matched to a gene: 6. CDR1 and CDR2 from the germline V gene are MNHEY and SVGAGI. This CDR3 is 14 amino acids long. The CDR3 bases are TGTGCCAGCACCTCGACAGGGCGGAACACTGAAGCTTTCTTT. Translation gives CASTSTGRNTEAFF.

The chain links TRBV16 to TRBJ2-1, with 9 bases matching TRBD1. The germline gives CDR1 KGHSY, CDR2 FQNENV. V lost 0 bases, J lost 6 bases, and 3 bases stayed unmatched. This CDR3 contains 15 residues. The CDR3 region is CASSQSQGASNEQFF. CDR3 nucleotide sequence: TGTGCCAGCAGCCAATCACAGGGGGCGTCCAATGAGCAGTTCTTC.

The chain is built from TRBV7-9 and TRBJ2-1; TRBD2 might be the D (7 bases). This CDR3 region has 18 residues. The germline CDR1 and CDR2 sequences are SEHNR and FQNEAQ (reference sequence). Trimming took 5 bases from V and 4 from J, leaving 24 bases between them. The CDR3 loop is CASSPRSIGGGGYNEQFF. The CDR3 DNA reads TGTGCCAGCAGCCCTCGTAGTATAGGCGGGGGCGGGTACAATGAGCAGTTCTTC.

CDR3 loop: CASSYLRGSNNEQFF. The CDR3 DNA reads as TGTGCCAGCAGTTACCTCAGGGGGTCAAACAATGAGCAGTTCTTC. The chain employs TRBV6-6 and TRBJ2-1, with 7 bases aligning to TRBD1. The CDR3 has 15 residues. With V trimmed by 2 bases and J by 5 bases, 6 bases remained unmatched. Germline CDR1 is MNHNY and CDR2 is SVGAGI (reference sequence).

J is TRBJ1-2 and V is TRBV6-6; D is unresolved. CDR3 length: 13 amino acids. V was trimmed by 5 bases and J by 1 base, leaving 8 bases between them. Germline CDR1 MNHNY, CDR2 SVGAGI (reference sequence). The CDR3 here is CASSTTVNYGYTF. For the CDR3, the DNA is TGTGCCAGCAGTACCACAGTTAACTATGGCTACACCTTC.

The genes are TRBV15 and TRBJ2-2, with 8 bases matching TRBD2. The CDR3 is made up of 19 amino acids. The germline V gene has CDR1 LNHNV and CDR2 YYDKDF (reference sequence). J gave up 5 bases and V 0 bases, and 14 bases lay outside the gene matches. The CDR3 is CATSRDRISGVGGTGELFF. The CDR3 coding sequence is TGTGCCACCAGCAGAGATCGCATTAGCGGGGTTGGGGGTACCGGGGAGCTGTTTTTT.

This clone was seen once. The chain couples TRBV6-5 to TRBJ1-2; TRBD1 aligns across 9 bases. The ends lost 11 bases at V and 4 bases at J; junction bases unmatched: 11. The germline gives CDR1 MNHEY, CDR2 SVGAGI. The CDR3 sequence is 14 residues long. CDR3 bases: TGTGCCGCACGGGGGACAGGGTCGGCCTATGGCTACACCTTC. It is translated as CAARGTGSAYGYTF.

This chain connects TRBV6-5 to TRBJ2-7, with 7 bases that match TRBD1. Germline V lookup: CDR1 MNHEY, CDR2 SVGAGI. V dropped 0 bases and J dropped 0; count of bases not matched to a gene: 5. This CDR3 is 16 amino acids long. Here the CDR3 reads CASSYSRQGHSYEQYF. The CDR3, as DNA: TGTGCCAGCAGTTACTCGAGACAGGGTCACTCCTACGAGCAGTACTTC.

The chain couples TRBV29-1 to TRBJ1-1; 8 nucleotides line up with TRBD1. This CDR3 has 13 residues. J gave up 4 bases and V 7 bases, and 8 bases lay outside the gene matches. Germline loops: CDR1 SQVTM, CDR2 ANQGSEA. CDR3 residues: CSGLDQGATEAFF. The CDR3 DNA reads as TGCAGCGGATTGGACCAGGGGGCCACTGAAGCTTTCTTT.

This chain joins TRBV19 and TRBJ1-6, with D unresolved. V lost 3 bases and J 2 bases, leaving 8 bases between the germline ends. This CDR3 region has 15 residues. The germline V gene has CDR1 LNHDA and CDR2 SQIVND (reference sequence). The CDR3 DNA follows: TGTGCCAGTAGTATTAGACTGGCCTATAATTCACCCCTCCACTTT. Protein product: CASSIRLAYNSPLHF. The full variable domain, its missing parts supplied by reference TRBV19 and TRBJ1-6, is DGGITQSPKYLFRKEGQNVTLSCEQNLNHDAMYWYRQDPGQGLRLIYYSQIVNDFQKGDIAEGYSVSREKKESFPLTVTSAQKNPTAFYLCASSIRLAYNSPLHFGNGTRLTVT.

The chain joins TRBV7-9 to TRBJ1-2, with D unclear. This CDR3 is built from 14 residues. The ends were cut back, 1 base at V and 8 bases at J, with 14 bases in the middle. The V gene's germline CDR1 is SEHNR and CDR2 FQNEAQ (reference sequence). The DNA for the CDR3 is TGTGCCAGCAGCTTAGGTGCGGGCCGTGGCGGCTACACCTTC. Its protein product is CASSLGAGRGGYTF.

V and J are TRBV24-1 and TRBJ2-7; no definite D call. Germline lookup yields CDR1 KGHDR and CDR2 SFDVKD. CDR3 length: 13 amino acids. V gave up 6 bases and J gave up 3 bases, with 11 bases separating them. CDR3 coding DNA: TGTGCCACCAGTAAAAGTCCAGGCTACGAGCAGTACTTC. Its translation is CATSKSPGYEQYF.

The rearrangement uses TRBV15 and TRBJ1-2; D is unresolved. Per germline, CDR1 LNHNV and CDR2 YYDKDF (reference sequence). With 0 bases removed from V and 1 base from J, the gap between germline ends came to 6 bases. CDR3 size: 14 residues. The chain's CDR3 is CATSRDRSNYGYTF. CDR3 coding DNA: TGTGCCACCAGCAGAGATCGGAGTAACTATGGCTACACCTTC.

The chain carries TRBV3-1 (or the pseudogene TRBV3-2) and TRBJ1-1; 10 bases are shared with TRBD1. V dropped 3 bases and J dropped 5; count of bases not matched to a gene: 12. Germline loops: CDR1 LGHDT, CDR2 YNNKEL (reference sequence). CDR3 length: 17 residues. This CDR3 reads CASSHGTGEGGKTEAFF. The CDR3 DNA reads as TGTGCCAGCAGCCATGGGACAGGGGAAGGGGGGAAGACTGAAGCTTTCTTT.

J is TRBJ2-5 and V is TRBV5-4, with D tentatively TRBD2 (5 bases). The CDR3 length is 13 residues. V was clipped by 1 base and J by 5 bases, with 9 bases between them. Germline V gives CDR1 SGHNT, CDR2 YYREEE (reference sequence). The CDR3 sequence: CASSLPPGETQYF. CDR3 nucleotide sequence: TGTGCCAGCAGCTTGCCACCGGGGGAGACCCAGTACTTC.

The chain recombines TRBV7-3 with TRBJ2-1, with D possibly TRBD2 on 5 matching bases. The CDR3 covers 14 residues. Germline CDR1 is SGHTA and CDR2 is FQGTGA. The germline V and J ends were trimmed by 5 bases and 6 bases, with 14 bases remaining between them. The CDR3 loop is CASSPTLVSNEQFF. The CDR3 coding sequence is TGTGCCAGCAGCCCAACACTAGTAAGCAATGAGCAGTTCTTC.

The chain has TRBV2 and TRBJ1-2; D uncertain. Germline CDR1 reads SNHLY; CDR2 reads FYNNEI. V was clipped by 5 bases and J by 4 bases, with 11 bases between them. This CDR3 has 13 residues. Here the CDR3 reads CASSQWQAYGYTF. As DNA, the CDR3 is TGTGCCAGCAGTCAATGGCAGGCCTATGGCTACACCTTC.

Concerning this clone itself: One junction end does not reproduce the germline sequence, and a read error may be involved. The chain links TRBV28 to TRBJ1-5; D might be TRBD1 (6 bases). Germline V gene sequence: CDR1 MDHEN, CDR2 SYDVKM. The CDR3 spans 14 residues. CDR3 in amino acids: CVSRKQGPGQPQHF. The CDR3 DNA reads as TGTGTCAGCAGAAAACAGGGTCCTGGACAGCCCCAGCATTTT.

The chain is built from TRBV14 and TRBJ1-2; 8 nucleotides match TRBD1. Germline CDR1 is SGHDN and CDR2 is FVKESK. This CDR3 has 14 amino acids. With V trimmed by 3 bases and J by 5 bases, 5 bases remained unmatched. The CDR3 DNA is TGTGCCAGCAGCCAGCCGGGACAGGCATATGGCTACACCTTC. Translated, it gives CASSQPGQAYGYTF.

The V and J genes are TRBV6-4 and TRBJ1-1, with D unclear. Trimming took off 5 bases at V and 4 bases at J, with 11 bases between the two ends. CDR3 length equals 13 residues. Germline V lookup: CDR1 MRHNA, CDR2 SNTAGT. CDR3 coding DNA: TGTGCCAGCAGTAGGGAGCGTTCCACTGAAGCTTTCTTT. It is translated as CASSRERSTEAFF.

This clone showed up just once. The chain recombines TRBV9 with TRBJ2-1; D unresolved. The germline CDR1 and CDR2 sequences are SGDLS and YYNGEE. CDR3 size: 14 residues. V was cut by 0 bases and J by 5 bases, with 9 bases left in between. The CDR3 nucleotides read TGTGCCAGCAGCGTAGGAGGCCTAAACAATGAGCAGTTCTTC. Amino acids: CASSVGGLNNEQFF.

V usage is TRBV30 and J usage is TRBJ1-1; TRBD1 might be the D (5 bases). V was cut by 4 bases and J by 0 bases, with 9 bases left in between. The CDR3 loop spans 13 amino acids. Germline CDR1 GTSNPN, CDR2 SVGIG (reference sequence). The CDR3 DNA reads TGTGCCTGGAAGAACAGGTTGAACACTGAAGCTTTCTTT. This translates into CAWKNRLNTEAFF.

V is TRBV7-9 and J is TRBJ1-1, with a tentative D call TRBD1 (6 bases). The CDR3 spans 18 residues. CDR1 is SEHNR, CDR2 FQNEAQ, per germline (reference sequence). The V end lost 2 bases, the J end lost 1 base, and 20 bases lay between the germline ends. This CDR3 is CASSLPIGAQGKNTEAFF. The DNA of the CDR3 is TGTGCCAGCAGCTTACCGATCGGGGCCCAGGGGAAGAACACTGAAGCTTTCTTT. Variable domain in full (rest from reference TRBV7-9 and TRBJ1-1): DTGVSQNPRHKITKRGQNVTFRCDPISEHNRLYWYRQTLGQGPEFLTYFQNEAQLEKSRLLSDRFSAERPKGSFSTLEIQRTEQGDSAMYLCASSLPIGAQGKNTEAFFGQGTRLTVV.